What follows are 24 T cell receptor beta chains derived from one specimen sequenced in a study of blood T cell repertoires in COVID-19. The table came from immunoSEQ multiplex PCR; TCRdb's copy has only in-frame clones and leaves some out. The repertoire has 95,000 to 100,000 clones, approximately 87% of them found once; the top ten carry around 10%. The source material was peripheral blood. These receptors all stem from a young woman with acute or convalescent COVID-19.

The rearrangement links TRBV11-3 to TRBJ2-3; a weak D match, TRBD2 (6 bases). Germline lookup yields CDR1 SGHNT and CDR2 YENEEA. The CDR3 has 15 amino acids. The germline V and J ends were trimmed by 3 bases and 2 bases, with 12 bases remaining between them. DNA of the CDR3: TGTGCCAGCAGCTTGGGCGGGGCTATCACAGATACGCAGTATTTT. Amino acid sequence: CASSLGGAITDTQYF.

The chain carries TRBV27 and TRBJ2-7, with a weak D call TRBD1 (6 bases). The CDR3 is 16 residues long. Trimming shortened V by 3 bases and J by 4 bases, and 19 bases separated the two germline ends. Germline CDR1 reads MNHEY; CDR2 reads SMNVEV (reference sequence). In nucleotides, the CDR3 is TGTGCCAGCAGTTTTGTATCCGGAACAGGGCAGTACGAGCAGTACTTC. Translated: CASSFVSGTGQYEQYF.

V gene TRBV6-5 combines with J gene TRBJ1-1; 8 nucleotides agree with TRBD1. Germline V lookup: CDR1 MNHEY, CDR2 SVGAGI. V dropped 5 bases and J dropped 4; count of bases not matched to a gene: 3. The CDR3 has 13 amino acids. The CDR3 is CASSPTGGTEAFF. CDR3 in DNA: TGTGCCAGCAGTCCCACAGGGGGCACTGAAGCTTTCTTT.

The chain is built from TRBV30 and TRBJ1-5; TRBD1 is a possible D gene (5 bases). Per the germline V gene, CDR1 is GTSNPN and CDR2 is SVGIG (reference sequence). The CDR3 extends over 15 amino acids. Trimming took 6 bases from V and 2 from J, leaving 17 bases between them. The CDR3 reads CACRAGTFGNQPQHF. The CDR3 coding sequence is TGTGCCTGCCGAGCCGGGACTTTCGGCAATCAGCCCCAGCATTTT.

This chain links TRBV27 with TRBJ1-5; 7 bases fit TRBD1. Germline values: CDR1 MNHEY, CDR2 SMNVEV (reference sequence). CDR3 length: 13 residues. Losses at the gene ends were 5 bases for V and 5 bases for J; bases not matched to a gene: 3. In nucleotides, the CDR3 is TGTGCCAGCAGTCGCAGGGGGGATCAGCCCCAGCATTTT. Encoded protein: CASSRRGDQPQHF.

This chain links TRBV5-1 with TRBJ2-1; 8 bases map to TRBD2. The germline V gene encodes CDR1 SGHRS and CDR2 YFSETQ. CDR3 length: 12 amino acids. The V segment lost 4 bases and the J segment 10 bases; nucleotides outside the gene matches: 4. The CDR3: CASSVVAGEQFF. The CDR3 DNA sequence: TGCGCCAGCAGCGTAGTAGCGGGGGAGCAGTTCTTC.

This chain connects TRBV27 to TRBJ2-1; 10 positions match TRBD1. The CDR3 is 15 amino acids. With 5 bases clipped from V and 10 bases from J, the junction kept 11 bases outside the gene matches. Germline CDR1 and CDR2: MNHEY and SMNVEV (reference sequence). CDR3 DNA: TGTGCCAGCAGTCCCGGGACAGGGGCCTCCGGGGAGCAGTTCTTC. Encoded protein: CASSPGTGASGEQFF.

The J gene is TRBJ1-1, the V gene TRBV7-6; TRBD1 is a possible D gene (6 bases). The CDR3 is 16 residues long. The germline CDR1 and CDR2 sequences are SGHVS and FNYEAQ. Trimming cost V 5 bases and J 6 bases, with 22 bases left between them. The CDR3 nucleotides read TGTGCCAGCAGCCCAGAAGCCCAGGGGCTCTCCCCTGAAGCTTTCTTT. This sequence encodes CASSPEAQGLSPEAFF. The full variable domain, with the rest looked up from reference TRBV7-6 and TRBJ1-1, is GAGVSQSPRYKVTKRGQDVALRCDPISGHVSLYWYRQALGQGPEFLTYFNYEAQQDKSGLPNDRFSAERPEGSISTLTIQRTEQRDSAMYRCASSPEAQGLSPEAFFGQGTRLTVV.

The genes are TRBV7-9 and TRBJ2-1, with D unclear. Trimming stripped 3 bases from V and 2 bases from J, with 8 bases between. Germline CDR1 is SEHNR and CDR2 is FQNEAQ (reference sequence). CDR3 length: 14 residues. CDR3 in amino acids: CASSLTGPYNEQFF. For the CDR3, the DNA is TGTGCCAGCAGCTTGACGGGTCCCTACAATGAGCAGTTCTTC.

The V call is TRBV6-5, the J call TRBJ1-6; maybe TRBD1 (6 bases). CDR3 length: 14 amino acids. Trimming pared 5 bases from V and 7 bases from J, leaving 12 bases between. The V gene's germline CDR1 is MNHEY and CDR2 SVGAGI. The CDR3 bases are TGTGCCAGCAGTCCCTCCCAGGGGAATTCACCCCTCCACTTT. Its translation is CASSPSQGNSPLHF.

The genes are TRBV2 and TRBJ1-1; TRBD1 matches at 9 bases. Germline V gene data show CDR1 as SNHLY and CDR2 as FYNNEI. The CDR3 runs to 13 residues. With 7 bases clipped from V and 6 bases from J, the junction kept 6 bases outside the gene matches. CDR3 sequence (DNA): TGTGCCAGCAATCCGACAGGGGGGTCTGAAGCTTTCTTT. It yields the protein CASNPTGGSEAFF.

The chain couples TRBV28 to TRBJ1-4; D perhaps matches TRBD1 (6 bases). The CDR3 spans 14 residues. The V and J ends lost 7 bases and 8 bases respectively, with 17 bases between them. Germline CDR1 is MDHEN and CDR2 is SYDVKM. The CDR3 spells CASTKAGAREKLFF. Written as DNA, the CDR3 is TGTGCCAGCACCAAGGCGGGGGCGCGAGAAAAACTGTTTTTT.

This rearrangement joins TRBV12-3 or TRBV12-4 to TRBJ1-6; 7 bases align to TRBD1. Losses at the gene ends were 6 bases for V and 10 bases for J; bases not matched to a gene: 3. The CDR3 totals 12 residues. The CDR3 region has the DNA TGTGCCAGCAGGACAGGGAGGTCACCCCTCCACTTT. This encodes CASRTGRSPLHF.

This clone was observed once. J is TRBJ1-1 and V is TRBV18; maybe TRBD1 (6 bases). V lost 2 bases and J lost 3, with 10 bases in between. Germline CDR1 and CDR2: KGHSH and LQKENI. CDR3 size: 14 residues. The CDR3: CASSPRGGDTEAFF. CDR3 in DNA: TGTGCCAGCTCACCAAGAGGGGGGGACACTGAAGCTTTCTTT.

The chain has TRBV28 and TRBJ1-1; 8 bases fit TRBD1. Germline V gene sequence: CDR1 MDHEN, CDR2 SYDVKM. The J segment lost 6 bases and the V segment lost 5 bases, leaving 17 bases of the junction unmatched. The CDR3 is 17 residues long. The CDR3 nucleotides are TGTGCCAGCAGTGGGACCGGGACAGGTTCCTTATCAGCTGAAGCTTTCTTT. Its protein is CASSGTGTGSLSAEAFF. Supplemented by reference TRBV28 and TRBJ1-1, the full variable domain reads DVKVTQSSRYLVKRTGEKVFLECVQDMDHENMFWYRQDPGLGLRLIYFSYDVKMKEKGDIPEGYSVSREKKERFSLILESASTNQTSMYLCASSGTGTGSLSAEAFFGQGTRLTVV.

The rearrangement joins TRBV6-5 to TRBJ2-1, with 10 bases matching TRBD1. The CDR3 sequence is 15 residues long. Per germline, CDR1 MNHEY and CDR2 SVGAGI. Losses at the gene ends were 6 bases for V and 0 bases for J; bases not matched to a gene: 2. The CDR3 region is CASRTGGSSYNEQFF. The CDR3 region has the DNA TGTGCCAGCAGGACAGGGGGCAGCTCCTACAATGAGCAGTTCTTC.

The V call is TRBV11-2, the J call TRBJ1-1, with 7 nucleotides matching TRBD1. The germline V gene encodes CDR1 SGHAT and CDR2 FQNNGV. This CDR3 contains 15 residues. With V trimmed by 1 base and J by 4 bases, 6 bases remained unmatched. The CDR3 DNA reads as TGTGCCAGCAGCTTAGTGTCAGGGGGTGGCACTGAAGCTTTCTTT. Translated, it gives CASSLVSGGGTEAFF.

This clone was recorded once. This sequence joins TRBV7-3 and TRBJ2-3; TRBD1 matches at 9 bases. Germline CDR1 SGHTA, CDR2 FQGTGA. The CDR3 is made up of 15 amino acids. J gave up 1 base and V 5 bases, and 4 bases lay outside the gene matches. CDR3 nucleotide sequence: TGTGCCAGCAGCGATTACAGGGGGCGCACAGATACGCAGTATTTT. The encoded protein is CASSDYRGRTDTQYF.

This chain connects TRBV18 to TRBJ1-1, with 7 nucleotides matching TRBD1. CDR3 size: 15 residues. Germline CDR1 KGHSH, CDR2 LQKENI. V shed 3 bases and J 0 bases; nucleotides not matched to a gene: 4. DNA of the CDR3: TGTGCCAGCTCACCGAGGGACAGAGTGAACACTGAAGCTTTCTTT. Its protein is CASSPRDRVNTEAFF.

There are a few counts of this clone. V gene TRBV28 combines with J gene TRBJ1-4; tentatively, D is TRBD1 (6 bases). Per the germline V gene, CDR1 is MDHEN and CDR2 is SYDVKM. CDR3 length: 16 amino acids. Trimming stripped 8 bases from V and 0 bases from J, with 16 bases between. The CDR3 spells CASDRRGAATNEKLFF. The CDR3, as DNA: TGTGCCAGCGACAGGCGGGGGGCCGCAACTAATGAAAAACTGTTTTTT.

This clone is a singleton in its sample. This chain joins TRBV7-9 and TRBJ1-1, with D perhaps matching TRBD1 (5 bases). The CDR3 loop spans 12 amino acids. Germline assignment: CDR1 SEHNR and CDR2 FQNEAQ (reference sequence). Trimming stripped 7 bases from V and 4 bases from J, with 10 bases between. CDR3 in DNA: TGTGCCAGCACCCAGGGAGGCACTGAAGCTTTCTTT. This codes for CASTQGGTEAFF. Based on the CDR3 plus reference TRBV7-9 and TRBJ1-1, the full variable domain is DTGVSQNPRHKITKRGQNVTFRCDPISEHNRLYWYRQTLGQGPEFLTYFQNEAQLEKSRLLSDRFSAERPKGSFSTLEIQRTEQGDSAMYLCASTQGGTEAFFGQGTRLTVV.

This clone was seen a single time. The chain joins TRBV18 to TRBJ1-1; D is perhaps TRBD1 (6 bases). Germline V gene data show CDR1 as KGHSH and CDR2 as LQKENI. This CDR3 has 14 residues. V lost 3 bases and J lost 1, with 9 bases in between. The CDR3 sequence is CASSPDRSNTEAFF. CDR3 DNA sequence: TGTGCCAGCTCACCTGACAGGTCGAACACTGAAGCTTTCTTT.

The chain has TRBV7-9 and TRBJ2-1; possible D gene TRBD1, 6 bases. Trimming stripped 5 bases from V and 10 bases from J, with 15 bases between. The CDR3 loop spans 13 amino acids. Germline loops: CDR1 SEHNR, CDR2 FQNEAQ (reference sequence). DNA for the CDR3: TGTGCCAGCAGCGCCACGGGACACTTGGAGCAGTTCTTC. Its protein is CASSATGHLEQFF.

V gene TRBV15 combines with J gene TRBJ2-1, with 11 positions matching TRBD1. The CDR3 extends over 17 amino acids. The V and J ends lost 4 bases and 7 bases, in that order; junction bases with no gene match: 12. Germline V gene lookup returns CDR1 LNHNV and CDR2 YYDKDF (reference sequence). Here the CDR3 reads CATSTLPGQGDTNEQFF. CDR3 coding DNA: TGTGCCACCAGCACCCTTCCGGGACAGGGGGATACGAATGAGCAGTTCTTC.